Presented here are 8 T cell receptor beta chains from one specimen sequenced in a study of T cell repertoires in cytomegalovirus infection. TCRdb processed the reads anew with MiXCR; each CDR3 protein has one entry. Of some 300,000 distinct CDR3 sequences listed, roughly 15% are singletons. Sequencing used PBMCs. The source of these receptors is a human donor in good health (CMV status not recorded). Some clones in this sample may be carry-over from other donors' samples.

In this sample, this clonotype turned up many times. This chain connects TRBV7-9 to TRBJ1-5, with 7 nucleotides matching TRBD1. This CDR3 spans 15 amino acids. Germline-derived CDR1 and CDR2 are SEHNR and FQNEAQ (reference sequence). V lost 5 bases, J lost 10 bases, and 14 bases stayed unmatched. The CDR3 spells CASSTKQTGISPQHF. DNA of the CDR3: TGTGCCAGCAGCACCAAGCAGACAGGGATCAGCCCCCAGCATTTT.

This clonotype was picked up one time. For the CDR3, the DNA is TGTGCCAGTAGTACGACAGTGAACACTGAAGCTTTCTTT. It translates to CASSTTVNTEAFF. V is TRBV19 and J is TRBJ1-1, with a possible D match to TRBD1 (5 bases). CDR1 is LNHDA, CDR2 SQIVND, per germline (reference sequence). The CDR3 has 13 amino acids. V gave up 4 bases and J gave up 0 bases, with 6 bases separating them. Based on the CDR3 plus reference TRBV19 and TRBJ1-1, the full variable domain is DGGITQSPKYLFRKEGQNVTLSCEQNLNHDAMYWYRQDPGQGLRLIYYSQIVNDFQKGDIAEGYSVSREKKESFPLTVTSAQKNPTAFYLCASSTTVNTEAFFGQGTRLTVV.

This clonotype has only a few counts. J is TRBJ1-5 and V is TRBV12-3 or TRBV12-4; 8 nucleotides line up with TRBD1. Trimming removed 10 bases from V and 1 base from J; junction bases left unmatched: 3. The CDR3 covers 13 residues. The CDR3 DNA is TGTGCCACCCGGACAGGGAGCAATCAGCCCCAGCATTTT. Amino acid sequence: CATRTGSNQPQHF.

This clonotype was seen more than once but under ten times. The gene calls are TRBV12-3 or TRBV12-4 and TRBJ1-1; D perhaps matches TRBD1 (5 bases). V gave up 2 bases and J gave up 4 bases, with 14 bases separating them. The CDR3 spans 15 residues. DNA for the CDR3: TGTGCCAGCAGTTTACGGGTCGTAGGGGTCACTGAAGCTTTCTTT. Translation gives CASSLRVVGVTEAFF.

This clonotype was observed many times. The rearrangement uses TRBV7-2 and TRBJ2-1, with D hard to call. The CDR3 has 13 amino acids. Germline V gives CDR1 SGHTA, CDR2 FQGNSA. V lost 1 base and J lost 9, with 10 bases in between. The CDR3 sequence is CASSLEPALEQFF. CDR3 DNA sequence: TGTGCCAGCAGCTTAGAACCAGCGCTTGAGCAGTTCTTC.

This clonotype was observed a handful of times. The chain has TRBV29-1 and TRBJ1-1; D is perhaps TRBD1 (6 bases). Trimming took off 6 bases at V and 1 base at J, with 12 bases between the two ends. There are 13 residues in the CDR3. Germline assignment: CDR1 SQVTM and CDR2 ANQGSEA. CDR3 bases: TGCAGCGTAGACAGGAAGACGAACACTGAAGCTTTCTTT. This gives the protein CSVDRKTNTEAFF. Filled out from reference TRBV29-1 and TRBJ1-1, the complete variable domain reads SAVISQKPSRDICQRGTSLTIQCQVDSQVTMMFWYRQQPGQSLTLIATANQGSEATYESGFVIDKFPISRPNLTFSTLTVSNMSPEDSSIYLCSVDRKTNTEAFFGQGTRLTVV.

The chain employs TRBV5-4 and TRBJ2-5; D remains unclear. Germline V gene lookup returns CDR1 SGHNT and CDR2 YYREEE (reference sequence). The CDR3 is 13 residues long. Trimming cost V 2 bases and J 5 bases, with 10 bases left between them. The CDR3 coding sequence is TGTGCCAGCAGCTTTAAGGGTCGGGAGACCCAGTACTTC. Residues: CASSFKGRETQYF.

The gene calls are TRBV7-9 and TRBJ1-2, with 8 bases fitting TRBD1. The germline V gene encodes CDR1 SEHNR and CDR2 FQNEAQ (reference sequence). The CDR3 sequence is 13 residues long. V lost 5 bases and J lost 8; bases outside the gene matches: 7. This CDR3 reads CASSVTGAQGYTF. The DNA of the CDR3 is TGTGCCAGCAGCGTGACAGGGGCGCAGGGCTACACCTTC.